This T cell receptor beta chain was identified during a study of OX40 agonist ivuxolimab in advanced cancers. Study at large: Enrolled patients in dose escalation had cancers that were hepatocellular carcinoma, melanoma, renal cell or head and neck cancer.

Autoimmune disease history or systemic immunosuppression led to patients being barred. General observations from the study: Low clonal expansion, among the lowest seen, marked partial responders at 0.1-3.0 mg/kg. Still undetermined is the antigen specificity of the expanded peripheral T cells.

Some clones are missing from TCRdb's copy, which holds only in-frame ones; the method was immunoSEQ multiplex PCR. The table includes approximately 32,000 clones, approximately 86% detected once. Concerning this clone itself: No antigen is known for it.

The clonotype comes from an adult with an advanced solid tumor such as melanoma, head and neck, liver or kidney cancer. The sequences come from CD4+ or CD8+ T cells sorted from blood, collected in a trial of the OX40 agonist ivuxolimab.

DNA for the CDR3: TGCGCCAGCAGCCAGGGGGAAAATTCACCCCTCCACTTT. Protein: CASSQGENSPLHF. The chain combines TRBV4-1 with TRBJ1-6, with D tentatively TRBD1 (5 bases). The V end lost 3 bases, the J end lost 7 bases, and 7 bases lay between the germline ends. Germline CDR1 reads MGHRA; CDR2 reads YSYEKL. The CDR3 totals 13 residues.